Following are 4 T cell receptor beta chains from one sample sequenced in a study of cytomegalovirus exposure and HLA in healthy donors. Here immunoSEQ multiplex PCR was the method, and the copy in TCRdb shows in-frame clones only, minus some. Among 150,000 to 200,000 clones listed, 75% to 90% were seen once. Sequenced input: PBMCs. These receptors were obtained from a man aged 18-30 years in good health and CMV-seropositive.

This clone occurred once. This chain connects TRBV2 to TRBJ2-5; unclear D gene. Germline-derived CDR1 and CDR2 are SNHLY and FYNNEI. V gave up 6 bases and J gave up 2 bases, with 16 bases separating them. The CDR3 totals 15 residues. CDR3 amino acids: CASRALGVGQETQYF. The CDR3 DNA sequence: TGTGCCAGCAGGGCCTTAGGAGTCGGGCAAGAGACCCAGTACTTC. Combining the CDR3 with reference TRBV2 and TRBJ2-5 gives the whole variable domain EPEVTQTPSHQVTQMGQEVILRCVPISNHLYFYWYRQILGQKVEFLVSFYNNEISEKSEIFDDQFSVERPDGSNFTLKIRSTKLEDSAMYFCASRALGVGQETQYFGPGTRLLVL.

The rearrangement uses TRBV5-4 and TRBJ2-1; 11 bases align to TRBD2. The CDR3 spans 15 residues. CDR1 and CDR2 (germline): SGHNT, YYREEE (reference sequence). The junction had 6 bases not matched to a gene; V was cut back by 0 bases and J by 10 bases. The CDR3 DNA reads TGTGCCAGCAGCTTGGGTCTAGCGGGAGGCGCGGAGCAGTTCTTC. Translated, it gives CASSLGLAGGAEQFF.

This clone has just one count. This chain links TRBV28 with TRBJ2-7; D possibly corresponds to TRBD2 (6 bases). The CDR3 length is 14 residues. V lost 8 bases to trimming and J lost 7 bases, with 21 bases between them. Germline V CDR1 and CDR2: MDHEN, SYDVKM. The CDR3 loop reads CASQGGERLREQYF. The CDR3 DNA reads as TGTGCCAGCCAAGGAGGGGAACGGTTACGGGAGCAGTACTTC.

J is TRBJ2-7 and V is TRBV27, with 12 nucleotides matching TRBD2. Looked up from germline, CDR1 is MNHEY and CDR2 is SMNVEV (reference sequence). The trim removed 5 bases at V and 5 bases at J, leaving 4 bases unmatched. This CDR3 has 14 amino acids. CDR3 amino acids: CASSIGLAGNEQYF. As DNA, the CDR3 is TGTGCCAGCAGTATCGGACTAGCGGGAAACGAGCAGTACTTC.